This entry features one T cell receptor (beta chain) sequence. Clones were sequenced by immunoSEQ multiplex PCR, and TCRdb holds only the in-frame ones, with some missing. The data show tens of thousands of clones, roughly 85% seen once. The data stem from a study of control samples from healthy donors and cancer patients. The sample taken for sequencing was PBMCs. The receptor was isolated from a man in his sixties with head and neck cancer.

The CDR3, as DNA: TGTGCCAGCAGCTTAGTAAGCGTATATGCCTACGAGCAGTACTTC. This codes for CASSLVSVYAYEQYF. The J gene is TRBJ2-7, the V gene TRBV7-9; D uncertain. This CDR3 has 15 amino acids. V was trimmed by 1 base and J by 2 bases, leaving 12 bases between them. Germline V CDR1 and CDR2: SEHNR, FQNEAQ (reference sequence).